Following are 10 T cell receptor beta chains from one sample sequenced in a study of healthy donors' naive CD4 and CD8 T cells. Starting from approximately 500 ng of total RNA, TCR libraries were made with linear amplification. MiXCR, run by TCRdb on the reads, gives a single entry per CDR3 protein. The repertoire holds around 200,000 distinct CDR3 sequences, with around 74% as singletons. Input material: naive CD4+ and CD8+ T cells sorted from blood, pooled from several donors. Source of these receptors: a pool of human donors in good health; the sample pools cells from several healthy donors.

V gene TRBV6-2 or TRBV6-3 combines with J gene TRBJ1-1; D unresolved. Germline lookup yields CDR1 MNHEY and CDR2 SVGEGT. The germline V and J ends were trimmed by 7 bases and 5 bases, with 14 bases remaining between them. CDR3 length: 13 amino acids. For the CDR3, the DNA is TGTGCCAGCACCTCGAGCACTTCAACTGAAGCTTTCTTT. Its protein product is CASTSSTSTEAFF.

The V call is TRBV19, the J call TRBJ2-7; D possibly uses TRBD1 or TRBD2 (5 bases each). This CDR3 spans 14 amino acids. The germline V and J ends were trimmed by 7 bases and 4 bases, with 17 bases remaining between them. Germline V gives CDR1 LNHDA, CDR2 SQIVND (reference sequence). CDR3 coding DNA: TGTGCCAGTACCCAGACAGCGCGCGGGTACGAGCAGTACTTC. Protein: CASTQTARGYEQYF.

This chain connects TRBV6-5 to TRBJ2-3; D unresolved. Looked up from germline, CDR1 is MNHEY and CDR2 is SVGAGI. The CDR3 totals 15 residues. Trimming took off 5 bases at V and 3 bases at J, with 15 bases between the two ends. The CDR3 loop reads CASSKTSTRTDTQYF. The CDR3 bases are TGTGCCAGCAGTAAAACTTCCACGAGGACAGATACGCAGTATTTT.

The chain has TRBV29-1 and TRBJ2-5; D is unclear. The CDR3 runs to 12 residues. Trimming took 2 bases from V and 1 from J, leaving 5 bases between them. The germline CDR1 and CDR2 sequences are SQVTM and ANQGSEA. CDR3 sequence reads: CSVEHVQETQYF. The CDR3 DNA is TGCAGCGTTGAACACGTCCAAGAGACCCAGTACTTC. Variable domain in full (rest from reference TRBV29-1 and TRBJ2-5): SAVISQKPSRDICQRGTSLTIQCQVDSQVTMMFWYRQQPGQSLTLIATANQGSEATYESGFVIDKFPISRPNLTFSTLTVSNMSPEDSSIYLCSVEHVQETQYFGPGTRLLVL.

The V call is TRBV19, the J call TRBJ1-5; no clear D gene. The CDR3 runs to 14 residues. V was pared by 5 bases and J by 2 bases, with 10 bases between. Germline V lookup: CDR1 LNHDA, CDR2 SQIVND (reference sequence). In nucleotides, the CDR3 is TGTGCCAGTAGTGTCCTAGCGGGCAATCAGCCCCAGCATTTT. It translates to CASSVLAGNQPQHF.

The genes are TRBV12-3 or TRBV12-4 and TRBJ2-3, with 9 nucleotides matching TRBD2. CDR3 length: 16 amino acids. With V trimmed by 6 bases and J by 2 bases, 9 bases remained unmatched. The CDR3 loop is CASRESSGTLTDTQYF. The CDR3 DNA reads TGTGCCAGCAGGGAGTCTAGCGGGACCCTCACAGATACGCAGTATTTT.

The chain couples TRBV6-5 to TRBJ2-7, with D unresolved. Trimming pared 2 bases from V and 6 bases from J, leaving 11 bases between. Per germline, CDR1 MNHEY and CDR2 SVGAGI. This CDR3 spans 13 amino acids. The CDR3 loop is CASSYNRLAEQYF. The CDR3 nucleotides read TGTGCCAGCAGTTACAACAGACTCGCCGAGCAGTACTTC.

The V call is TRBV10-3, the J call TRBJ1-2; 7 positions agree with TRBD1. CDR3 length: 16 residues. The V segment lost 8 bases and the J segment 4 bases; nucleotides outside the gene matches: 16. Germline V gene lookup returns CDR1 ENHRY and CDR2 SYGVKD. The CDR3 sequence: CAIHGTRQGGVYGYTF. The CDR3 DNA sequence: TGTGCCATCCACGGTACCAGACAGGGCGGTGTCTATGGCTACACCTTC.

V gene TRBV6-5 combines with J gene TRBJ2-5, with D possibly being TRBD1 (5 bases). CDR3 length equals 14 residues. The germline V gene has CDR1 MNHEY and CDR2 SVGAGI. Between the trimmed V and J ends, which lost 0 bases and 2 bases, there was a span of 7 bases. DNA for the CDR3: TGTGCCAGCAGTTACTCGAGACAGCAAGAGACCCAGTACTTC. As protein: CASSYSRQQETQYF.

The chain couples TRBV20-1 to TRBJ2-7; unclear D gene. Germline-derived CDR1 and CDR2 are DFQATT and SNEGSKA (reference sequence). The CDR3 spans 12 residues. The germline V and J ends were trimmed by 1 base and 5 bases, with 9 bases remaining between them. This CDR3 is CSARGVGNEQYF. The DNA of the CDR3 is TGCAGTGCTAGAGGGGTAGGGAACGAGCAGTACTTC.